This T cell receptor (beta chain) was captured by sequencing in a study of blood T cell repertoires in COVID-19. Whole-study context: Sample material is recorded as cDNA or gDNA derived from T cells, B-cell-depleted T cells, or PBMCs.

This CDR3 is 19 amino acids long. CDR1 is ENHRY, CDR2 SYGVKD, per germline. Trimming at V came to 6 bases and at J to 4 bases, leaving 19 bases not matched to a gene. Recruits, aged roughly 18 to 95 years, lived in some 25 US areas. There are a few counts of this clone. Profiling relied on immunoSEQ multiplex PCR, and the TCRdb table lists in-frame clones only, not all of them. The data hold around 250,000 clones, with about nine tenths observed a single time. This rearrangement joins TRBV10-3 to TRBJ2-2, with 8 bases lining up with TRBD2. This TCR derives from a woman in her 40s with acute COVID-19. Source material: PBMCs or T cells enriched from blood (not recorded which). The CDR3 here is CAIRLASSTGGVATGELFF. The DNA of the CDR3 is TGTGCCATCAGGCTTGCGTCTAGCACGGGAGGGGTGGCCACCGGGGAGCTGTTTTTT.